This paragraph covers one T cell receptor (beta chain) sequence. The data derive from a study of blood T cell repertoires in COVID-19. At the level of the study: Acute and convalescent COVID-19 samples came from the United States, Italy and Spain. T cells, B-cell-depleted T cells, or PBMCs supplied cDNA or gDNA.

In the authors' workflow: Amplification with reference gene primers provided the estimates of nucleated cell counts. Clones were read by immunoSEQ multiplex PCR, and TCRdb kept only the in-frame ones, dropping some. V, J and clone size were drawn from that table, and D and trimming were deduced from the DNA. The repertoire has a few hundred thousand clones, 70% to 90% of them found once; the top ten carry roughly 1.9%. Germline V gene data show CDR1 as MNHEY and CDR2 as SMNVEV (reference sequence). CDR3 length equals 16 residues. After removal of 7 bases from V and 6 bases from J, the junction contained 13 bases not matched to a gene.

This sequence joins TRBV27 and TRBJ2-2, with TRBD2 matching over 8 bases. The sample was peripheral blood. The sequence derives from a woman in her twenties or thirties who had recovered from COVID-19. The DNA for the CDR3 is TGTGCCAGCACCCGTCGCCTGGGACTAGACGCCGGGGAGCTGTTTTTT. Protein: CASTRRLGLDAGELFF.